This is a list of T cell receptor beta chains from one sample in a study of identifying expanded T cells in peripheral blood. Sequencing was performed with immunoSEQ multiplex PCR; in TCRdb, only in-frame clones are kept and a portion is missing. This table holds 50,000 to 60,000 clones, roughly 80% found once. Material: blood. The receptor set was obtained from a person between 18 and 75 years old in good health. The CDR3 runs from the conserved cysteine through the conserved F or W. D genes are given only for firm matches. Not every row has a clone size; where given, it reads once, few, many or a size class.

d_call clone_size j_call v_call cdr3_nt cdr3_aa
TRBD2 . TRBJ2-5 TRBV7-8 TGTGCCAGCCTGGGCCGGGGGGGCCGGGAAGAGACCCAGTACTTC CASLGRGGREETQYF
TRBD1 . TRBJ1-3 TRBV9 TGTGCCAGCAGCGTAGAATCGGGGCGACAGGGCGGGAACACCATATATTTT CASSVESGRQGGNTIYF
TRBD1 . TRBJ2-2 TRBV11-2 TGTGCCAGCATAAGGGACAGGGGAAACACCGGGGAGCTGTTTTTT CASIRDRGNTGELFF
TRBD1 . TRBJ1-1 TRBV5-1 TGCGCCAGCAGCGAAAGACCAGGGGGCGGCACTGAAGCTTTCTTT CASSERPGGGTEAFF
TRBD1 . TRBJ1-1 TRBV2 TGTGCCAGCAGTTCGCGCCGGGACAGGTCTGGAACTGAAGCTTTCTTT CASSSRRDRSGTEAFF
TRBD2 . TRBJ2-5 TRBV2 TGTGCCAGCAGTTCCCCCTTGCTAGCGGGGGGTGAGACCCAGTACTTC CASSSPLLAGGETQYF
TRBD1 few TRBJ2-1 TRBV18 TGTGCCAGCTCATCTCTTAGGACAGGGGGTAGCCCCTACAATGAGCAGTTCTTC CASSSLRTGGSPYNEQFF
TRBD2 . TRBJ2-5 TRBV11-3 TGTGCCAGCAGCTATACGACTAGCACCTTTTCGGAGACCCAGTACTTC CASSYTTSTFSETQYF
TRBD1 . TRBJ1-5 TRBV6-1 TGTGCCAGCAGTGGAAATCTACAGGGGGCCTATCAGCCCCAGCATTTT CASSGNLQGAYQPQHF
TRBD2 . TRBJ2-5 TRBV30 TGTGCCTGGACTAGCGGGAGGAGAGAGACCCAGTACTTC CAWTSGRRETQYF
. . TRBJ1-3 TRBV5-1 TGCGCCAGCAGCCTCGACAGCGGAAACACCATATATTTT CASSLDSGNTIYF
. . TRBJ1-5 TRBV19 TGTGCCAGTAGTAGTGGGCAGGGTGGTCAGCCCCAGCATTTT CASSSGQGGQPQHF
. . TRBJ2-3 TRBV5-1 TGCGCCAGAGTAAGACTTGGTACGCAGTATTTT CARVRLGTQYF
TRBD2 . TRBJ2-4 TRBV7-2 TGTGCCAGCAGCTTAGATCCTAGCGGGAAGGTTCAGTACTTC CASSLDPSGKVQYF
. . TRBJ1-1 TRBV11-3 TGTGCCAGCAGCCCTGACATGGTGAACACTGAAGCTTTCTTT CASSPDMVNTEAFF
. . TRBJ1-4 TRBV6-1 TGTGCCAGCAGTGAATTAATTAATGAAAAACTGTTTTTT CASSELINEKLFF
TRBD1 . TRBJ1-3 TRBV5-1 TGCGCCAGCAGCAGAACAGGGGGGAGCTCTGGAAACACCATATATTTT CASSRTGGSSGNTIYF
TRBD1 few TRBJ1-3 TRBV11-3 TGTGCCAGCGGTTCATCGATATGGGTTTACAGGGGAACTACCGTAAACACCATATATTTT CASGSSIWVYRGTTVNTIYF
TRBD1 . TRBJ2-7 TRBV27 TGTGCCAGCGGGGACAGGGGCCGACCACGGAACGAGCAGTACTTC CASGDRGRPRNEQYF
. . TRBJ2-3 TRBV7-8 TGTGCCAGCAGCGGGGGCAGCCCCACAGATACGCAGTATTTT CASSGGSPTDTQYF
TRBD1 . TRBJ2-7 TRBV7-8 TGTGCCAGCAGCTGGAACAGGGGGACAGGACACGAGCAGTACTTC CASSWNRGTGHEQYF
. . TRBJ2-5 TRBV5-1 TGCGCCAGCAGCTCAGCCCCTAGGTCGGAAGAGACCCAGTACTTC CASSSAPRSEETQYF
TRBD1 . TRBJ1-1 TRBV6-5 TGTGCCAGCAGCCAACAGGGGCGATTTAAAACTGAAGCTTTCTTT CASSQQGRFKTEAFF
. . TRBJ2-3 TRBV19 TGTGCCAGTAGTATGCAACGGCACCAAAGCACAGATACGCAGTATTTT CASSMQRHQSTDTQYF
. once TRBJ2-5 TRBV7-9 TGTGCCAGCAGCTTAGAGAGTGGGGCCCAGTACTTC CASSLESGAQYF
. few TRBJ1-5 TRBV6-1 TGTGCCAGCAGTGAATCCCCGGGGAAGCCCCAGCATTTT CASSESPGKPQHF
. once TRBJ1-1 TRBV19 TGTGCCAGTAGTATAGAAAAACAGGGAAACACTGAAGCTTTCTTT CASSIEKQGNTEAFF
TRBD1 . TRBJ1-6 TRBV28 TGTGCCAGCAGAAGACAGGGGGTCCTATCCTCCTATAATTCACCCCTCCACTTT CASRRQGVLSSYNSPLHF